One sample yielded the 18 T cell receptor beta chains listed below, sequenced in a study of metastatic and nonmetastatic thyroid tumors. With MiXCR, TCRdb reprocessed the PCR reads. This sample has approximately 32,000 clones, with approximately 15% found just once. All patients were treatment-naive before thyroid surgery. The specimen sequenced was blood. The origin of the receptors is a male donor with papillary thyroid cancer or a benign thyroid nodule (not recorded which). Some clones in this sample may be carry-over from other donors' samples.

Ten or more counts support this clone. V and J are TRBV19 and TRBJ2-2; 9 bases are shared with TRBD1. V lost 1 base, J lost 5 bases, and 11 bases stayed unmatched. CDR1 is LNHDA, CDR2 SQIVND, per germline (reference sequence). This CDR3 is built from 18 residues. CDR3 DNA: TGTGCCAGTAGTATAGGGGGACAGGGCATAAGTGGGACCGGGGAGCTGTTTTTT. It translates to CASSIGGQGISGTGELFF.

This clone was counted only a few times. V and J are TRBV10-3 and TRBJ1-2; 9 bases match TRBD1. CDR1 is ENHRY and CDR2 is SYGVKD in the germline V gene. Germline trimming cut 2 bases from V and 8 bases from J; bases unmatched to any gene: 12. The CDR3 runs to 16 residues. DNA of the CDR3: TGTGCCATCAGTGAGATAGGGTCCCACAGGGGGCAAGGCTACACCTTC. Encoded protein: CAISEIGSHRGQGYTF.

This clone turned up a few times. This chain connects TRBV6-1 to TRBJ2-7; 8 bases match TRBD1. In germline, CDR1 is MNHNS, CDR2 SASEGT. The CDR3 has 16 residues. Trimming took 0 bases from V and 6 from J; bases not matched to a gene: 10. The CDR3 protein is CASSEALGQGTPEQYF. CDR3 DNA sequence: TGTGCCAGCAGTGAAGCCCTCGGACAGGGAACTCCCGAGCAGTACTTC.

This clone came up many times. The rearrangement joins TRBV9 to TRBJ2-2; D is possibly TRBD2 (5 bases). Germline V gene lookup returns CDR1 SGDLS and CDR2 YYNGEE. This CDR3 is built from 16 residues. V lost 4 bases and J 0 bases, leaving 13 bases between the germline ends. This CDR3 is CASSTPGDANTGELFF. CDR3 DNA sequence: TGTGCCAGCAGCACCCCCGGGGATGCGAACACCGGGGAGCTGTTTTTT.

Note on this clone: A much larger clonotype is one base distant, so this may be a read error. This chain joins TRBV2 and TRBJ2-3; TRBD1 is a possible D gene (5 bases). The DNA matches TRBJ1-5 better at its end, which makes the J call doubtful. This CDR3 contains 11 residues. Germline CDR1 reads SNHLY; CDR2 reads FYNNEI. CDR3 sequence reads: CVSRVVDTQHF. The CDR3 coding sequence is TGTGTCAGCAGGGTTGTAGATACGCAGCATTTT.

The table lists this clone with many counts. The rearrangement uses TRBV5-7 and TRBJ2-7; a possible D gene is TRBD1 (6 bases). TRBV5-7 is an ORF, and what it does is uncertain. The V end lost 0 bases, the J end lost 1 base, and 14 bases lay between the germline ends. The CDR3 spans 16 residues. The CDR3, as DNA: TGTGCCAGCAGCTTGGTAACGAGACAGGAATCCTACGAGCAGTACTTC. It is translated as CASSLVTRQESYEQYF.

This clone was found many times. This sequence joins TRBV28 and TRBJ1-2, with D uncertain. V was trimmed by 4 bases and J by 6 bases, leaving 15 bases between them. The CDR3 runs 14 residues. Per the germline V gene, CDR1 is MDHEN and CDR2 is SYDVKM. The CDR3 is CASSSQVDIDGYTF. CDR3 DNA: TGTGCCAGCAGTTCCCAGGTCGATATCGATGGCTACACCTTC.

This clone was seen repeatedly, ten times or more. The V gene is TRBV12-3 or TRBV12-4, the J gene TRBJ2-3, with 7 positions matching TRBD1. J lost 5 bases, V lost 3 bases, and 2 bases had no gene match. The CDR3 extends over 13 amino acids. The chain's CDR3 is CASSFQGVDTQYF. As DNA, the CDR3 is TGTGCCAGCAGTTTCCAGGGGGTAGATACGCAGTATTTT.

This clone has at least ten counts. The chain recombines TRBV7-8 with TRBJ1-5; possibly TRBD1 for D (6 bases). Germline CDR1 and CDR2: SGHVS and FQNEAQ. The CDR3 loop spans 15 amino acids. The ends were cut back, 1 base at V and 5 bases at J, with 12 bases in the middle. DNA for the CDR3: TGTGCCAGCAGCTTAGACAGGGCGGGGGATCAGCCCCAGCATTTT. Protein: CASSLDRAGDQPQHF.

This clone has ten or more counts. The rearrangement uses TRBV3-1 and TRBJ1-2, with 8 bases fitting TRBD1. The CDR3 covers 15 residues. CDR1 is LGHDT and CDR2 is YNNKEL in the germline V gene (reference sequence). J gave up 6 bases and V 0 bases, and 6 bases lay outside the gene matches. The CDR3 nucleotides are TGTGCCAGCAGCCAAGACAGGGGGCGAATGGATGGCTACACCTTC. As protein: CASSQDRGRMDGYTF.

This clone was seen only a few times. A read error is likely, as this CDR3 ends without the conserved phenylalanine or tryptophan. The V gene is TRBV27, the J gene TRBJ2-1, with D tentatively TRBD1 (6 bases). The germline V and J ends were trimmed by 3 bases and 5 bases, with 11 bases remaining between them. Germline CDR1 is MNHEY and CDR2 is SMNVEV (reference sequence). The CDR3 length is 14 residues. CDR3 residues: CASSFSGDHNEQFL. DNA of the CDR3: TGTGCCAGCAGTTTTTCAGGGGATCACAATGAGCAGTTCCTC.

This clone was detected only a few times. The chain has TRBV6-1 and TRBJ1-5; tentatively, D is TRBD1 (5 bases). The CDR3 loop spans 15 amino acids. Germline CDR1 is MNHNS and CDR2 is SASEGT. V shed 7 bases and J shed 10 bases, with 23 bases lying between them. CDR3 region: CASTYHGGEGHPQHF. DNA for the CDR3: TGTGCCAGCACTTATCATGGAGGCGAAGGACATCCCCAGCATTTT.

Sample share makes this clone medium-sized. The gene calls are TRBV12-3 or TRBV12-4 and TRBJ2-7; D gene uncertain. Trimming removed 2 bases at V and 2 bases at J, with 10 bases between. The CDR3 spans 14 residues. CDR3 residues: CASSLSVGTYEQYF. CDR3 coding DNA: TGTGCCAGCAGTTTATCTGTGGGGACCTACGAGCAGTACTTC.

V gene TRBV20-1 combines with J gene TRBJ2-5; D unresolved. Germline V CDR1 and CDR2: DFQATT, SNEGSKA (reference sequence). V was trimmed by 0 bases and J by 2 bases, leaving 16 bases between them. The CDR3 runs 16 residues. The CDR3 here is CSARDLVRESQETQYF. For the CDR3, the DNA is TGCAGTGCTAGAGATCTAGTCCGTGAGTCACAAGAGACCCAGTACTTC.

Ten or more counts support this clone. The chain couples TRBV27 to TRBJ2-1, with D perhaps TRBD2 (6 bases). This CDR3 contains 15 residues. The V end was cut by 5 bases, the J end by 9 bases, with 20 bases between. Germline V lookup: CDR1 MNHEY, CDR2 SMNVEV (reference sequence). DNA for the CDR3: TGTGCCAGCAGTCCGGGACTCCAAGGCATAAGTGAGCAGTTCTTC. Its translation: CASSPGLQGISEQFF.

This clone was seen at least ten times. The chain has TRBV6-6 and TRBJ2-7; perhaps TRBD2 as D (6 bases). Germline values: CDR1 MNHNY, CDR2 SVGAGI (reference sequence). Between the trimmed V and J ends, which lost 0 bases and 2 bases, there was a span of 11 bases. The CDR3 loop spans 15 amino acids. The CDR3 coding sequence is TGTGCCAGCAGTTACTCGCAGGGACTTCCCTACGAGCAGTACTTC. Encoded protein: CASSYSQGLPYEQYF.

The sample holds many counts of this clone. The genes are TRBV3-1 and TRBJ2-2; D is uncertain. With 1 base removed from V and 4 bases from J, the gap between germline ends came to 1 base. The CDR3 loop spans 12 amino acids. Germline CDR1 and CDR2: LGHDT and YNNKEL (reference sequence). This CDR3 reads CASSQGTGELFF. The CDR3 DNA follows: TGTGCCAGCAGCCAAGGCACCGGGGAGCTGTTTTTT.

This clone was picked up many times. The genes are TRBV10-3 and TRBJ1-2; no firm D call. With 8 bases removed from V and 4 bases from J, the gap between germline ends came to 11 bases. Germline-derived CDR1 and CDR2 are ENHRY and SYGVKD. The CDR3 contains 12 residues. The CDR3 region has the DNA TGTGCCATCCATGAGCCAAGCTATGGCTACACCTTC. This sequence encodes CAIHEPSYGYTF.